This record covers a single T cell receptor beta chain. The data were taken from a study of cytomegalovirus exposure and HLA in healthy donors. Study details: Of the donors genotyped, some 400 in all, 80% to 85% fell in the Caucasian-associated ancestry cluster.

60 Vbeta and 13 Jbeta primers were used in PCR. The protocol was immunoSEQ multiplex PCR, while the TCRdb copy is restricted to in-frame clones and leaves out a portion. Seen here are approximately 110,000 clones, around two thirds observed once, and the top ten hold less than 4.5%. Sequenced: PBMCs. The TCR originated in a man between 25 and 39 years old in good health and CMV-seropositive.

In nucleotides, the CDR3 is TGTGCCAGCAGCCTCGAACTGACTAGCGGGGGCTACGAGCAGTACTTC. Encoded protein: CASSLELTSGGYEQYF. The chain uses TRBV7-8 and TRBJ2-7, with 12 bases aligning to TRBD2. CDR1 is SGHVS and CDR2 is FQNEAQ in the germline V gene. V trimming: 5 bases; J trimming: 3 bases; junction bases outside the gene matches: 8. The CDR3 has 16 residues.